One and the same sample provided the 10 T cell receptor beta chains below, sequenced in a study of blood T cell repertoires in COVID-19. Assay: immunoSEQ multiplex PCR; the TCRdb copy retains only in-frame clones and omits some. The table has 100,000 to 110,000 clones, around four fifths seen once. Sequencing input: peripheral blood. The receptor source for this set is a woman in her 70s with acute or convalescent COVID-19.

The chain combines TRBV29-1 with TRBJ1-1; a weak D match, TRBD1 (5 bases). Per germline, CDR1 SQVTM and CDR2 ANQGSEA. The CDR3 totals 13 residues. Trimming pared 7 bases from V and 1 base from J, leaving 13 bases between. The CDR3 DNA reads as TGCAGCGAATGGTCGGGGGGGAACACTGAAGCTTTCTTT. This codes for CSEWSGGNTEAFF.

V and J are TRBV6-5 and TRBJ1-1; 7 bases map to TRBD1. The CDR3 is 13 residues long. Germline values: CDR1 MNHEY, CDR2 SVGAGI. Trimming removed 6 bases from V and 1 base from J; junction bases left unmatched: 2. This CDR3 is CASRRGRNTEAFF. Here the CDR3 DNA reads TGTGCCAGCAGGAGGGGGCGGAACACTGAAGCTTTCTTT.

The chain uses TRBV6-2 or TRBV6-3 and TRBJ2-1; 7 positions match TRBD2. The germline V gene has CDR1 MNHEY and CDR2 SVGEGT. The CDR3 runs 15 residues. With V trimmed by 5 bases and J by 7 bases, 11 bases remained unmatched. Here the CDR3 DNA reads TGTGCCAGCAGTAACCTTTTGGGGGGGGGTAATGAGCAGTTCTTC. It specifies CASSNLLGGGNEQFF.

Comment on this clone: This same CDR3 is encoded by further DNA sequences in the sample. This chain connects TRBV12-3 or TRBV12-4 to TRBJ2-5; D ambiguous. CDR3 length equals 13 residues. Trimming took 3 bases from V and 5 from J, leaving 10 bases between them. CDR3 DNA: TGTGCCAGCAGTTTCGGCGGTGAGGAGACCCAGTACTTC. This sequence encodes CASSFGGEETQYF.

This clone was seen a few times. The chain has TRBV19 and TRBJ2-1, with D possibly being TRBD1 (5 bases). Germline lookup yields CDR1 LNHDA and CDR2 SQIVND (reference sequence). The CDR3 is 14 amino acids. V was shortened by 7 bases and J by 4 bases, with 14 bases between the two germline ends. CDR3 amino acids: CASNDRQGYNEQFF. CDR3 nucleotide sequence: TGTGCCAGTAACGATAGGCAGGGTTACAATGAGCAGTTCTTC.

V is TRBV5-5 and J is TRBJ1-1; D possibly corresponds to TRBD1 (6 bases). Trimming removed 4 bases from V and 10 bases from J, with 20 bases in between. From germline, CDR1 is SGHKS and CDR2 YYEKEE (reference sequence). This CDR3 comprises 14 residues. CDR3 sequence reads: CASSPSPGTSGAFF. The CDR3 DNA sequence: TGTGCCAGCAGCCCAAGCCCCGGGACATCGGGAGCTTTCTTT.

This clone turned up a few times. The rearrangement uses TRBV20-1 and TRBJ1-1; the D is unclear. CDR1 DFQATT and CDR2 SNEGSKA come from the germline V gene (reference sequence). The CDR3 covers 10 residues. V was pared by 4 bases and J by 7 bases, with 7 bases between. The chain's CDR3 is CSATTREAFF. As DNA, the CDR3 is TGCAGTGCTACGACACGTGAAGCTTTCTTT.

V and J are TRBV5-6 and TRBJ2-7; maybe TRBD1 (6 bases). Trimming pared 3 bases from V and 0 bases from J, leaving 10 bases between. CDR3 length: 14 amino acids. Germline-derived CDR1 and CDR2 are SGHDT and YYEEEE. The CDR3 DNA follows: TGTGCCAGCAGCTCCACAGGGTACTCCTACGAGCAGTACGTC. Residues: CASSSTGYSYEQYV.

J is TRBJ1-3 and V is TRBV9, with TRBD1 identical over 10 bases. V lost 4 bases, J lost 0 bases, and 16 bases stayed unmatched. This CDR3 has 20 amino acids. From germline, CDR1 is SGDLS and CDR2 YYNGEE. The CDR3 region is CASSSGGPGTGAISGNTIYF. The CDR3 coding sequence is TGTGCCAGCAGCTCGGGGGGGCCCGGGACAGGGGCGATCTCTGGAAACACCATATATTTT.

The CDR3 loop is CAISGPTEETQYF. The CDR3 DNA sequence: TGTGCCATCAGTGGCCCGACTGAAGAGACCCAGTACTTC. The gene calls are TRBV10-3 and TRBJ2-5; D remains unclear. V was trimmed by 4 bases and J by 3 bases, leaving 9 bases between them. In germline, CDR1 is ENHRY, CDR2 SYGVKD. The CDR3 covers 13 residues.